The 29 T cell receptor beta chains in this list originate from one sample, sequenced in a study of cytomegalovirus exposure and HLA in healthy donors. 60 Vbeta and 13 Jbeta primers were used in PCR. TCRdb keeps only in-frame clones here, not all; method: immunoSEQ multiplex PCR. The table shows over 150,000 clones, with 75% to 85% occurring only once. Sequenced: PBMCs. The receptors come from a woman aged 55-69 years in good health and CMV-seropositive.

The chain combines TRBV28 with TRBJ2-5; TRBD1 agrees at 7 bases. CDR3 length: 13 amino acids. Germline lookup yields CDR1 MDHEN and CDR2 SYDVKM. Unmatched junction bases numbered 3, after V lost 4 bases and J lost 4 bases. CDR3 loop: CASSSGTAETQYF. DNA for the CDR3: TGTGCCAGCAGTTCCGGGACAGCAGAGACCCAGTACTTC.

This clone came up once. The genes are TRBV7-2 and TRBJ2-5; a possible D gene is TRBD2 (7 bases). In germline, CDR1 is SGHTA, CDR2 FQGNSA. This CDR3 comprises 14 residues. V was trimmed by 7 bases and J by 3 bases, leaving 15 bases between them. The CDR3 protein is CASTVGGPEETQYF. DNA for the CDR3: TGTGCCAGCACCGTGGGGGGGCCGGAAGAGACCCAGTACTTC.

This sequence joins TRBV28 and TRBJ2-3; 7 nucleotides line up with TRBD1. The V segment lost 6 bases and the J segment 1 base; nucleotides outside the gene matches: 4. Germline CDR1 reads MDHEN; CDR2 reads SYDVKM. The CDR3 has 14 residues. Here the CDR3 DNA reads TGTGCCAGCAGCCCTGACAGGGGCACAGATACGCAGTATTTT. It specifies CASSPDRGTDTQYF.

The chain uses TRBV5-4 and TRBJ2-1, with unresolved D. This CDR3 has 15 residues. Germline CDR1 reads SGHNT; CDR2 reads YYREEE (reference sequence). V gave up 2 bases and J gave up 0 bases, with 9 bases separating them. Here the CDR3 reads CASSFDSGSYNEQFF. As DNA, the CDR3 is TGTGCCAGCAGCTTTGATTCGGGCTCCTACAATGAGCAGTTCTTC. The full variable domain, in which reference TRBV5-4 and TRBJ2-1 provide the parts outside the CDR3, is ETGVTQSPTHLIKTRGQQVTLRCSSQSGHNTVSWYQQALGQGPQFIFQYYREEENGRGNFPPRFSGLQFPNYSSELNVNALELDDSALYLCASSFDSGSYNEQFFGPGTRLTVL.

CDR3 nucleotides: TGTGCCAGCAGACAGACAGGGCGGGACACTGAAGCTTTCTTT. Translating it yields CASRQTGRDTEAFF. This chain connects TRBV6-5 to TRBJ1-1; TRBD1 agrees at 7 bases. Trimming cost V 6 bases and J 3 bases; bases outside gene matches: 7. The CDR3 is 14 amino acids. Germline lookup yields CDR1 MNHEY and CDR2 SVGAGI.

The V gene is TRBV5-1, the J gene TRBJ1-5; D perhaps matches TRBD1 (5 bases). CDR3 size: 15 residues. V was pared by 7 bases and J by 4 bases, with 18 bases between. Germline V gene data show CDR1 as SGHRS and CDR2 as YFSETQ. The CDR3 DNA follows: TGCGCCAGCCGGCCGGGGACTGATTTTAATCAGCCCCAGCATTTT. Its translation: CASRPGTDFNQPQHF.

The CDR3 region is CASSILGAGVETQYF. CDR3 sequence (DNA): TGTGCCAGTAGTATCCTTGGGGCAGGGGTGGAGACCCAGTACTTC. The gene calls are TRBV19 and TRBJ2-5; tentative D call: TRBD1 (6 bases). CDR1 and CDR2 (germline): LNHDA, SQIVND (reference sequence). The CDR3 has 15 amino acids. The V end was cut by 3 bases, the J end by 5 bases, with 16 bases between.

The rearrangement uses TRBV18 and TRBJ2-5; D is possibly TRBD2 (5 bases). The CDR3 is 14 residues long. V lost 2 bases, J lost 3 bases, and 10 bases lay in between. Germline V CDR1 and CDR2: KGHSH, LQKENI. CDR3 residues: CASSPGRAEETQYF. As DNA, the CDR3 is TGTGCCAGCTCACCAGGGCGGGCAGAAGAGACCCAGTACTTC.

The chain has TRBV28 and TRBJ2-3, with 7 bases matching TRBD1. V was pared by 2 bases and J by 3 bases, with 5 bases of the junction left unmatched. Germline V lookup: CDR1 MDHEN, CDR2 SYDVKM. This CDR3 has 15 residues. CDR3 sequence: CASSLEGARTDTQYF. The CDR3 coding sequence is TGTGCCAGCAGTTTAGAGGGGGCAAGGACAGATACGCAGTATTTT.

The V and J genes are TRBV6-1 and TRBJ2-3; the D gene is possibly TRBD1 (5 bases). Germline V gene data show CDR1 as MNHNS and CDR2 as SASEGT. The CDR3 has 15 residues. V lost 6 bases to trimming and J lost 2 bases, with 15 bases between them. The CDR3 DNA sequence: TGTGCCAGCAGCGCAGGGCGCTTTCCCACAGATACGCAGTATTTT. This sequence encodes CASSAGRFPTDTQYF.

The chain uses TRBV10-3 and TRBJ2-1; D possibly corresponds to TRBD1 (6 bases). This CDR3 comprises 13 residues. In germline, CDR1 is ENHRY, CDR2 SYGVKD. Trimming took 5 bases from V and 9 from J, leaving 14 bases between them. DNA for the CDR3: TGTGCCATCAGTCCGGGACACCTCTTTGAGCAGTTCTTC. Its protein is CAISPGHLFEQFF.

The rearrangement uses TRBV30 and TRBJ2-1; D possibly corresponds to TRBD1 (5 bases). CDR3 length: 16 amino acids. CDR1 and CDR2 from the germline V gene are GTSNPN and SVGIG (reference sequence). Trimming cost V 1 base and J 8 bases, with 21 bases left between them. The DNA for the CDR3 is TGTGCCTGGAGTGACCCTGAGCCCAGGGTCCCCGATGAGCAGTTCTTC. Its translation is CAWSDPEPRVPDEQFF.

The gene calls are TRBV7-9 and TRBJ2-1; no clear D gene. This CDR3 has 13 amino acids. Germline CDR1 reads SEHNR; CDR2 reads FQNEAQ (reference sequence). Deletions cut 0 bases from V and 6 bases from J, with 6 bases between. The DNA of the CDR3 is TGTGCCAGCAGCTTAGCGGCAAGCAATGAGCAGTTCTTC. The encoded protein is CASSLAASNEQFF.

This clone was seen only a few times. This chain connects TRBV28 to TRBJ2-7; 10 nucleotides agree with TRBD1. Per germline, CDR1 MDHEN and CDR2 SYDVKM. The J segment lost 3 bases and the V segment lost 4 bases, leaving 3 bases of the junction unmatched. This CDR3 has 14 amino acids. The DNA for the CDR3 is TGTGCCAGCAGTTCTCGGGACAGGGGCTACGAGCAGTACTTC. This translates into CASSSRDRGYEQYF. Filled out from reference TRBV28 and TRBJ2-7, the complete variable domain reads DVKVTQSSRYLVKRTGEKVFLECVQDMDHENMFWYRQDPGLGLRLIYFSYDVKMKEKGDIPEGYSVSREKKERFSLILESASTNQTSMYLCASSSRDRGYEQYFGPGTRLTVT.

V and J are TRBV11-2 and TRBJ2-7, with 8 bases identical to TRBD2. Germline V gene sequence: CDR1 SGHAT, CDR2 FQNNGV. The CDR3 is 15 residues long. Germline trimming cut 6 bases from V and 2 bases from J; bases unmatched to any gene: 9. In nucleotides, the CDR3 is TGTGCCAGCAGTCGGGGGGGACTAGGAACCTACGAGCAGTACTTC. Amino acids: CASSRGGLGTYEQYF.

This sequence joins TRBV5-1 and TRBJ1-5; 8 bases align to TRBD1. The CDR3 sequence is 14 residues long. The germline V gene has CDR1 SGHRS and CDR2 YFSETQ. Trimming cost V 3 bases and J 5 bases; bases outside gene matches: 4. The CDR3 loop reads CASSWTGPDQPQHF. CDR3 bases: TGCGCCAGCAGCTGGACAGGGCCCGATCAGCCCCAGCATTTT.

This clone was picked up one time. The J gene is TRBJ1-4, the V gene TRBV9; 8 bases align to TRBD1. This CDR3 comprises 15 residues. After removal of 7 bases from V and 4 bases from J, the junction contained 9 bases not matched to a gene. Germline CDR1 SGDLS, CDR2 YYNGEE. The CDR3 nucleotides are TGTGCCAGCGGAAGCACGGGACAGGATAATGAAAAACTGTTTTTT. It encodes CASGSTGQDNEKLFF.

The chain has TRBV5-4 and TRBJ2-1, with TRBD2 matching over 10 bases. From germline, CDR1 is SGHNT and CDR2 YYREEE (reference sequence). There are 15 residues in the CDR3. Germline trimming cut 0 bases from V and 6 bases from J; bases unmatched to any gene: 3. The chain's CDR3 is CASSLESGGVNEQFF. Written as DNA, the CDR3 is TGTGCCAGCAGCTTGGAAAGCGGGGGGGTCAATGAGCAGTTCTTC.

The V call is TRBV9, the J call TRBJ2-1; D uncertain. CDR3 length: 15 amino acids. V lost 4 bases and J lost 0, with 11 bases in between. Per germline, CDR1 SGDLS and CDR2 YYNGEE. CDR3 protein: CASSPQPSSYNEQFF. Here the CDR3 DNA reads TGTGCCAGCAGCCCACAACCCAGCTCCTACAATGAGCAGTTCTTC.

V and J are TRBV6-5 and TRBJ1-5; weak D call: TRBD1 (6 bases). This CDR3 is built from 13 residues. Germline V lookup: CDR1 MNHEY, CDR2 SVGAGI. The germline V and J ends were trimmed by 6 bases and 1 base, with 7 bases remaining between them. The CDR3 coding sequence is TGTGCCAGCAGAGACAGGAGCAATCAGCCCCAGCATTTT. Residues: CASRDRSNQPQHF.

This chain joins TRBV9 and TRBJ2-7; 11 bases line up with TRBD2. The CDR3 consists of 16 residues. The J segment lost 3 bases and the V segment lost 0 bases, leaving 5 bases of the junction unmatched. Germline V CDR1 and CDR2: SGDLS, YYNGEE. The CDR3 bases are TGTGCCAGCAGCGTAGGTCCGGGACTAGCGGTCTACGAGCAGTACTTC. This encodes CASSVGPGLAVYEQYF.

This rearrangement joins TRBV25-1 to TRBJ1-3; tentatively, D is TRBD1 (5 bases). The V end was cut by 1 base, the J end by 4 bases, with 14 bases between. The CDR3 length is 16 residues. Germline V gene data show CDR1 as MGHDK and CDR2 as SYGVNS. CDR3 DNA: TGTGCCAGCAGTGAATCGGGGGGTTTTTCCGGAAACACCATATATTTT. It specifies CASSESGGFSGNTIYF.

This rearrangement joins TRBV7-2 to TRBJ2-5; TRBD2 aligns across 7 bases. The CDR3 has 13 residues. J lost 5 bases, V lost 6 bases, and 6 bases had no gene match. CDR1 SGHTA and CDR2 FQGNSA come from the germline V gene. This chain's CDR3 is CASSRTRFETQYF. The CDR3 coding sequence is TGTGCCAGCAGTCGGACTAGGTTTGAGACCCAGTACTTC.

The genes are TRBV30 and TRBJ1-5; TRBD1 might be the D (5 bases). From germline, CDR1 is GTSNPN and CDR2 SVGIG (reference sequence). V dropped 2 bases and J dropped 1 base, with 6 bases sitting between them. This CDR3 has 13 amino acids. This chain's CDR3 is CAWSSGSNQPQHF. CDR3 DNA: TGTGCCTGGAGTTCAGGGAGCAATCAGCCCCAGCATTTT.

The chain combines TRBV7-2 with TRBJ2-5; possible D gene TRBD2, 7 bases. This CDR3 has 13 residues. The germline V gene has CDR1 SGHTA and CDR2 FQGNSA. The V end lost 5 bases, the J end lost 5 bases, and 12 bases lay between the germline ends. The CDR3 DNA reads as TGTGCCAGCAGCCTTAGGGGGGGGGAGACCCAGTACTTC. It encodes CASSLRGGETQYF.

V gene TRBV4-2 combines with J gene TRBJ1-4, with TRBD1 as a possible D gene (6 bases). CDR3 length: 15 residues. V was trimmed by 3 bases and J by 11 bases, leaving 19 bases between them. The germline V gene encodes CDR1 LGHNA and CDR2 YNFKEQ. The CDR3 region is CASSQGMDSDSKLFF. DNA of the CDR3: TGTGCCAGCAGCCAGGGGATGGACAGCGACTCTAAACTGTTTTTT.

This clone was seen only a few times. CDR3 DNA sequence: TGTGCCTGGCGCAGGGGGCGCGGTTCACCCCTCCACTTT. Protein product: CAWRRGRGSPLHF. The rearrangement uses TRBV30 and TRBJ1-6; 8 nucleotides align to TRBD1. J lost 9 bases, V lost 5 bases, and 6 bases had no gene match. The CDR3 runs 13 residues. Germline CDR1 and CDR2: GTSNPN and SVGIG (reference sequence). Complete variable domain (other parts from reference TRBV30 and TRBJ1-6): SQTIHQWPATLVQPVGSPLSLECTVEGTSNPNLYWYRQAAGRGLQLLFYSVGIGQISSEVPQNLSASRPQDRQFILSSKKLLLSDSGFYLCAWRRGRGSPLHFGNGTRLTVT.

The rearrangement joins TRBV19 to TRBJ2-2, with TRBD1 as a possible D gene (5 bases). V lost 3 bases and J 6 bases, leaving 14 bases between the germline ends. This CDR3 region has 15 residues. CDR1 and CDR2 (germline): LNHDA, SQIVND (reference sequence). CDR3 residues: CASSIASQGAGELFF. The CDR3 DNA reads as TGTGCCAGTAGTATCGCATCCCAAGGGGCCGGGGAGCTGTTTTTT.

There are a few counts of this clone. The rearrangement joins TRBV6-1 to TRBJ2-3, with 8 bases that match TRBD2. V dropped 8 bases and J dropped 6; count of bases not matched to a gene: 7. This CDR3 has 13 residues. Germline CDR1 and CDR2: MNHNS and SASEGT. The CDR3 DNA reads as TGTGCCAGCGGCGGGGGGCCCCGGGATACGCAGTATTTT. It translates to CASGGGPRDTQYF.